This T cell receptor beta chain was documented in a study of T cell responses to AZD1222 COVID-19 vaccine. Sequencing was performed with immunoSEQ multiplex PCR; in TCRdb, only in-frame clones are kept and a portion is missing. The sample holds around 160,000 clones; roughly nine tenths are singletons and the top ten take around 1%. This CDR3 comprises 15 residues. With 4 bases removed from V and 4 bases from J, the gap between germline ends came to 15 bases. CDR1 is SGHRS and CDR2 is YFSETQ in the germline V gene. Regarding this clone: The antigen is not known.

Overall study findings and caveats: Seropositive status at baseline applied to only six AZD1222 recipients. Nearly half of spike-specific TCRs reportedly target variant regions that are unmutated in the B.1.351 and B.1.1.7 variants.

The chain combines TRBV5-1 with TRBJ1-3, with unresolved D. The clonotype comes from an adult who received the AZD1222 COVID-19 vaccine. The material sequenced was peripheral blood, taken 28 days after the second AZD1222 dose. Here the CDR3 DNA reads TGCGCCAGCAGCCCAACTCTTTTGGGCGGAAACACCATATATTTT. Its translation is CASSPTLLGGNTIYF.